Following are 21 T cell receptor beta chains from one sample sequenced in a study of cytomegalovirus exposure and HLA in healthy donors. The PCR was carried out with 60 Vbeta primers and 13 Jbeta primers. Here immunoSEQ multiplex PCR was the method, and the copy in TCRdb shows in-frame clones only, minus some. Seen here are some 110,000 clones, 76% observed once, and the top ten hold about 5.4%. Sequencing was done on a sample of PBMCs. These receptors all come from a woman aged 18-30 years in good health and CMV-seropositive.

The rearrangement links TRBV9 to TRBJ1-4, with D possibly matching TRBD1 (5 bases). V shed 3 bases and J shed 7 bases, with 13 bases lying between them. CDR1 SGDLS and CDR2 YYNGEE come from the germline V gene. This CDR3 contains 14 residues. CDR3 protein: CASSGGGTGEKLFF. In nucleotides, the CDR3 is TGTGCCAGCAGCGGGGGGGGGACTGGTGAAAAACTGTTTTTT.

The chain employs TRBV6-1 and TRBJ2-7; 10 nucleotides align to TRBD1. V gave up 7 bases and J gave up 5 bases; unmatched junction bases: 8. From germline, CDR1 is MNHNS and CDR2 SASEGT. The length of the CDR3 is 14 residues. CDR3 bases: TGTGCCAGCATTCCGGGACAGGGGCCCCACGAGCAGTACTTC. It is translated as CASIPGQGPHEQYF.

The chain uses TRBV7-9 and TRBJ1-1, with no clear D. Germline values: CDR1 SEHNR, CDR2 FQNEAQ (reference sequence). Trimming removed 2 bases from V and 1 base from J, with 5 bases in between. The CDR3 has 13 residues. The CDR3 loop reads CASSLFKNTEAFF. CDR3 coding DNA: TGTGCCAGCAGCTTATTCAAGAACACTGAAGCTTTCTTT.

The J gene is TRBJ2-7, the V gene TRBV13, with D uncertain. The V gene lost 5 bases and the J gene lost 6 bases, with 8 bases spanning the gap. Germline loops: CDR1 PRHDT, CDR2 FYEKMQ (reference sequence). This CDR3 spans 11 amino acids. As DNA, the CDR3 is TGTGCCAGCAGCCTCACGGGCGAGCAGTACTTC. Protein: CASSLTGEQYF.

The chain is built from TRBV11-3 and TRBJ2-1, with 10 bases aligning to TRBD1. V was clipped by 3 bases and J by 9 bases; unmatched bases: 8. Germline CDR1 SGHNT, CDR2 YENEEA. The CDR3 length is 15 residues. The CDR3 DNA reads as TGTGCCAGCAGCTTGGGGACAGGGGAGAGCGGTGAGCAGTTCTTC. Amino acids: CASSLGTGESGEQFF.

This clone has only one observation. This chain connects TRBV27 to TRBJ2-1; D may be TRBD2 (6 bases). This CDR3 comprises 15 residues. V shed 0 bases and J shed 5 bases, with 11 bases lying between them. Germline CDR1 reads MNHEY; CDR2 reads SMNVEV (reference sequence). This chain's CDR3 is CASSLSSGAHNEQFF. DNA of the CDR3: TGTGCCAGCAGTTTATCATCGGGAGCACACAATGAGCAGTTCTTC.

A single count supports this clone. The chain carries TRBV7-3 and TRBJ2-7; TRBD2 aligns across 7 bases. The CDR3 contains 13 residues. Germline CDR1 reads SGHTA; CDR2 reads FQGTGA. V shed 5 bases and J 4 bases; nucleotides not matched to a gene: 5. CDR3 bases: TGTGCCAGCAGCCAGAGGGGAGGGTACGAGCAGTACTTC. It translates to CASSQRGGYEQYF. Full variable domain (rest looked up from reference TRBV7-3 and TRBJ2-7): GAGVSQTPSNKVTEKGKYVELRCDPISGHTALYWYRQSLGQGPEFLIYFQGTGAADDSGLPNDRFFAVRPEGSVSTLKIQRTERGDSAVYLCASSQRGGYEQYFGPGTRLTVT.

The chain links TRBV4-2 to TRBJ2-2, with TRBD2 matching 10 bases. Trimming removed 1 base from V and 5 bases from J; junction bases left unmatched: 13. There are 19 residues in the CDR3. Germline loops: CDR1 LGHNA, CDR2 YNFKEQ. The CDR3 spells CASSQVASGSSVTTGELFF. The CDR3 coding sequence is TGTGCCAGCAGCCAAGTGGCTAGCGGGAGTAGCGTGACGACCGGGGAGCTGTTTTTT.

This chain links TRBV6-1 with TRBJ1-1; D is undetermined. Trimming left V 7 bases short and J 0 bases short, with 12 bases between. Germline CDR1 is MNHNS and CDR2 is SASEGT. The CDR3 spans 14 residues. CDR3 protein: CASTVAGMNTEAFF. Here the CDR3 DNA reads TGTGCCAGCACCGTAGCGGGGATGAACACTGAAGCTTTCTTT.

The chain couples TRBV27 to TRBJ2-6, with 8 bases matching TRBD1. The V gene end was trimmed by 1 base and the J gene end by 0 bases; junction bases not matched to a gene: 5. CDR3 length: 18 residues. Germline CDR1 reads MNHEY; CDR2 reads SMNVEV (reference sequence). Here the CDR3 DNA reads TGTGCCAGCAGTTTATATACAGGGGGATCCTCTGGGGCCAACGTCCTGACTTTC. It encodes CASSLYTGGSSGANVLTF.

This sequence joins TRBV4-2 and TRBJ2-3; 8 nucleotides line up with TRBD2. CDR1 is LGHNA and CDR2 is YNFKEQ in the germline V gene. With 3 bases clipped from V and 5 bases from J, the junction kept 7 bases outside the gene matches. This CDR3 contains 15 residues. CDR3 loop: CASSHSLAGGDTQYF. In nucleotides, the CDR3 is TGTGCCAGCAGCCATTCTCTAGCGGGTGGAGATACGCAGTATTTT.

This clone was seen a few times. The chain employs TRBV6-1 and TRBJ1-4, with D perhaps TRBD1 (6 bases). Between the trimmed V and J ends, which lost 7 bases and 13 bases, there was a span of 25 bases. The CDR3 totals 15 residues. Germline loops: CDR1 MNHNS, CDR2 SASEGT. CDR3 region: CASNPRDGTSGGLFF. CDR3 coding DNA: TGTGCCAGCAACCCCCGGGACGGGACATCTGGCGGACTGTTTTTT.

J is TRBJ1-5 and V is TRBV21-1; TRBD1, as called in the table, went unchecked against the DNA. TRBV21-1 is given as a pseudogene. This CDR3 region has 15 residues. Written as DNA, the CDR3 is TGTGCCAGCAGCAAAGGGACAGGGGTTTTTCAGCCCCAGCATTTT. This sequence encodes CASSKGTGVFQPQHF.

The rearrangement joins TRBV6-5 to TRBJ2-3; TRBD2 matches at 8 bases. Germline V gene sequence: CDR1 MNHEY, CDR2 SVGAGI. The CDR3 covers 13 residues. The V segment lost 6 bases and the J segment 6 bases; nucleotides outside the gene matches: 5. CDR3 region: CASSLSGIDTQYF. The CDR3 DNA sequence: TGTGCCAGCAGCCTTAGCGGGATCGATACGCAGTATTTT.

The V gene is TRBV27, the J gene TRBJ2-7; 11 nucleotides line up with TRBD2. The ends lost 6 bases at V and 5 bases at J; junction bases unmatched: 12. This CDR3 spans 16 amino acids. Germline CDR1 MNHEY, CDR2 SMNVEV (reference sequence). The CDR3 here is CASRASLLAGDNEQYF. CDR3 sequence (DNA): TGTGCCAGCAGGGCCAGCCTACTAGCGGGAGATAACGAGCAGTACTTC.

This clone is a singleton in its sample. V and J are TRBV28 and TRBJ2-7; the D is unclear. Trimming cost V 6 bases and J 1 base, with 19 bases left between them. The CDR3 consists of 16 residues. Looked up from germline, CDR1 is MDHEN and CDR2 is SYDVKM. The CDR3 loop is CASSKQRTVESYEQYF. For the CDR3, the DNA is TGTGCCAGCAGCAAACAACGCACAGTGGAATCCTACGAGCAGTACTTC.

This clone was seen more than once but under ten times. V and J are TRBV5-1 and TRBJ1-1; D is uncertain. CDR1 and CDR2 from the germline V gene are SGHRS and YFSETQ. CDR3 size: 13 residues. The V end lost 7 bases, the J end lost 4 bases, and 14 bases lay between the germline ends. DNA of the CDR3: TGCGCCAGCGGATTATTGGGGAGCACTGAAGCTTTCTTT. Protein: CASGLLGSTEAFF.

The J gene is TRBJ1-2, the V gene TRBV13; 7 bases line up with TRBD1. Trimming cost V 3 bases and J 4 bases; bases outside gene matches: 11. The germline gives CDR1 PRHDT, CDR2 FYEKMQ (reference sequence). The CDR3 is made up of 16 amino acids. For the CDR3, the DNA is TGTGCCAGCAGCTTGGCGCCAACAGGGGCCTCCTATGGCTACACCTTC. Translated: CASSLAPTGASYGYTF.

The chain joins TRBV30 to TRBJ2-2; the D gene is possibly TRBD1 (6 bases). The V and J ends lost 6 bases and 6 bases respectively, with 20 bases between them. The CDR3 contains 15 residues. CDR1 and CDR2 from the germline V gene are GTSNPN and SVGIG (reference sequence). CDR3 residues: CACQGGDWGPGELFF. CDR3 sequence (DNA): TGTGCCTGCCAAGGCGGTGACTGGGGGCCCGGGGAGCTGTTTTTT.

The chain carries TRBV7-8 and TRBJ2-7; 8 nucleotides align to TRBD1. Trimming removed 4 bases from V and 3 bases from J; junction bases left unmatched: 5. Germline values: CDR1 SGHVS, CDR2 FQNEAQ. The CDR3 runs 14 residues. The CDR3 reads CASSSGQGGYEQYF. The DNA of the CDR3 is TGTGCCAGCAGCTCAGGACAGGGAGGCTACGAGCAGTACTTC. The variable domain in full, completed from reference TRBV7-8 and TRBJ2-7, reads GAGVSQSPRYKVAKRGQDVALRCDPISGHVSLFWYQQALGQGPEFLTYFQNEAQLDKSGLPSDRFFAERPEGSVSTLKIQRTQQEDSAVYLCASSSGQGGYEQYFGPGTRLTVT.

This clone showed up just a few times. This chain uses TRBV2 with TRBJ1-1; the match to TRBD1 covers 8 bases. This CDR3 has 17 amino acids. The ends lost 6 bases at V and 5 bases at J; junction bases unmatched: 17. Per the germline V gene, CDR1 is SNHLY and CDR2 is FYNNEI. The CDR3 region has the DNA TGTGCCAGCAGCTTGAATAGCCCCGGACAGGGTGGGACTGAAGCTTTCTTT. Its protein is CASSLNSPGQGGTEAFF. Full variable domain (outside the CDR3, taken from reference TRBV2 and TRBJ1-1): EPEVTQTPSHQVTQMGQEVILRCVPISNHLYFYWYRQILGQKVEFLVSFYNNEISEKSEIFDDQFSVERPDGSNFTLKIRSTKLEDSAMYFCASSLNSPGQGGTEAFFGQGTRLTVV.